This T cell receptor (beta chain) was identified in a study of T-cell reconstitution after alpha-beta-depleted transplantation in children. Study-wide results and limits: The main origin of T-cell counts and diversity one year after transplant was newly produced T cells.

The V end lost 1 base, the J end lost 1 base, and 10 bases lay between the germline ends. Germline V gives CDR1 DFQATT, CDR2 SNEGSKA (reference sequence). The CDR3 contains 14 residues. Library preparation (for TCRbeta) was performed with unique molecular identifiers. One entry per CDR3 protein results from TCRdb running MiXCR on the PCR reads. The sample lists approximately 490,000 distinct CDR3 sequences; roughly a tenth were seen once. Note on this clonotype: Its antigen remains unknown.

Specimen: PBMCs, collected before TCRalphabeta/CD19-depleted stem cell transplant. This chain joins TRBV20-1 and TRBJ1-1, with TRBD1 as a possible D gene (6 bases). The TCR comes from a child aged 2-15 years with inherited bone marrow failure, due to receive a stem cell transplant. CDR3 in amino acids: CSARGQAGNTEAFF. DNA for the CDR3: TGCAGTGCTAGAGGACAGGCGGGGAACACTGAAGCTTTCTTT.